Sequencing of this TCR beta chain was carried out in a study of CD8+ T cells in alopecia areata (dated by TCRdb to the late 2010s). Study-wide context: Treated patients were enrolled in an open-label pilot trial of oral tofacitinib, 5 to 10 mg twice daily, for moderate-to-severe alopecia areata. Tofacitinib was administered for 6 to 18 months, and 6 months of follow-up off drug were then conducted to assess delayed response and recurrence. To study T cell clonal expansion in alopecia areata, the researchers applied high-throughput TCRbeta sequencing to both the C3H/HeJ mouse model and human patients. Human TCRbeta sequencing covered scalp tissue and sorted CD4+ and CD8+ peripheral blood T cells from patchy and totalis/universalis alopecia areata patients and healthy controls. Biopsies were taken from tofacitinib-treated patients at baseline and at 4 and 24 weeks of treatment, and a later scalp biopsy was taken in several of the tofacitinib-treated patients. Scalp clonality was compared among normal scalp (n=4), patchy alopecia areata scalp (n=8), and alopecia totalis/universalis scalp (n=8). RNA was extracted with the PAXgene miRNA kit for fixed scalp, the miRNeasy kit for PBMCs, and the RNeasy kit for mouse skin. TCRbeta CDR3 regions were amplified by immunoSEQ multiplex PCR with 35 Vbeta forward and 13 Jbeta reverse primers.

Library construction relied on the immunoSEQ multiplex PCR assay. To provide template for TCR sequencing, every sample had RNA extracted and reverse transcribed into cDNA. First-strand cDNA was synthesized with SuperScript III using a 2:1 mix of oligo-dT and random hexamers. Amplification bias was assessed with a synthetic immune receptor repertoire, and residual bias was removed computationally. The paper's processing steps were these. Raw reads were preprocessed to remove errors, and CDR3 was defined by IMGT conventions from the conserved cysteine to phenylalanine. To get clonality, Shannon entropy was normalized by log2 of the number of productive unique TCRs and the result was subtracted from 1. Whether each scalp clone was CD4 or CD8 was inferred by checking scalp TCRbeta sequences against the CD4 and CD8 repertoires from sorted blood. What TCRdb holds here is the immuneACCESS table cut down to in-frame rearrangements. Part of the clones is not present; checked against another copy, under half of the missing clones reflect an unresolved V gene, and the others are unexplained. V and J calls and clone size are given by that table; D and trimming were obtained from the DNA. For this sample the table gives some 120,000 clones, of which around 60% were detected only once. The top ten hold roughly 4.5% of the sample.

V is clipped by 4 bases and J by 4 bases, and the sequence between their germline boundaries is 7 bases long. The CDR3 covers 12 residues, taking in both the cysteine and the phenylalanine. Of the read, only the CDR3 DNA is kept; its 36 bases are in frame from base 1. The germline V gene (reference sequence) specifies MNHEY as CDR1 and SMNVEV as CDR2. This clone has just a few counts. No antigen is known for it. No base quality values were provided; no much bigger clone lies one nucleotide off. This sample also contains other DNA sequences that code for the same CDR3. This specimen's time point label, per the study, means: baseline before oral tofacitinib. Lesional scalp punch biopsies and peripheral blood were collected from alopecia areata patients. PBMCs were isolated by density centrifugation and stained for CD3, CD4 and CD8, after which CD4+ and CD8+ T cells were sorted on a FACSAria. Summary of the overall study and its limitations: Resident alphabeta T cells in normal human skin are also sequenced, complicating scalp TCR repertoire analysis, unlike mouse skin dominated by gammadelta T cells. Compared with mice, TCR sequences shared between patients were less clear, possibly partly because of HLA diversity across the patient population. Compared with normal scalp, lesional scalp, particularly in alopecia totalis/universalis, had higher clonality and more expanded CD8+ clones, which suggests antigenic drive.

This clonotype originated in a human donor with alopecia areata. Sample: CD4+ T cells sorted from blood, taken at week 0. Recombination joined TRBV27 with TRBJ2-5, with the D gene not confidently named. The nucleotides are TGTGCCAGCAGTTACAATCGAGAGACCCAGTACTTC. It encodes CASSYNRETQYF.